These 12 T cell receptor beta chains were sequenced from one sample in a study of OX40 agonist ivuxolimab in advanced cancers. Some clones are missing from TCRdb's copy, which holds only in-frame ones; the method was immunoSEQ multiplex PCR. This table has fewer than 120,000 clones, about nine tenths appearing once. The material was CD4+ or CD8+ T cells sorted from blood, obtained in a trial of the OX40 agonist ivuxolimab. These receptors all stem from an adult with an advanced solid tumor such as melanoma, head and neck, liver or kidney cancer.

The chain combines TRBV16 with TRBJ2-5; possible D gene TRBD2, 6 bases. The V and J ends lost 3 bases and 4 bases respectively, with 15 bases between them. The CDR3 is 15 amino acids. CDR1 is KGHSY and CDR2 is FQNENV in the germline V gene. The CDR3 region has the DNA TGTGCCAGCAGCCAGATCGGAGGGAATGGAGAGACCCAGTACTTC. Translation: CASSQIGGNGETQYF.

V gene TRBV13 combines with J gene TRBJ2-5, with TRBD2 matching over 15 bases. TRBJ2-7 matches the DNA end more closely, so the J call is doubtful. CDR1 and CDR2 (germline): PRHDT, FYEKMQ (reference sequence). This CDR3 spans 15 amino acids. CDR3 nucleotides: TGTGCCAGCAGCCGGACTAGCGGGGGGGCCTACGAGCAGTACTTC. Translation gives CASSRTSGGAYEQYF.

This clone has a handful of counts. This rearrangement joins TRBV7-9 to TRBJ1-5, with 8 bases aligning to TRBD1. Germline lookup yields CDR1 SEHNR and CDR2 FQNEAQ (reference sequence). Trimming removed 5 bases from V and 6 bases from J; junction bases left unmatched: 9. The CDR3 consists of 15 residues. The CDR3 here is CASSVGQGSFQPQHF. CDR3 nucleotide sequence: TGTGCCAGCAGCGTTGGACAGGGATCGTTTCAGCCCCAGCATTTT.

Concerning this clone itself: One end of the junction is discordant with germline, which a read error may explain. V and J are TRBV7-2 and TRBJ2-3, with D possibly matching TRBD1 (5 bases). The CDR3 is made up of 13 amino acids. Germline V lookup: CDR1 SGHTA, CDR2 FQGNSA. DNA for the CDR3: TGTGCCAGCAGTTTAGGGGTCGCAGATACGCAGTATTTT. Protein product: CASSLGVADTQYF.

CDR3 coding DNA: TGTGCCAGCAATAGCGGGGGGACCACAGATACGCAGTATTTT. Protein: CASNSGGTTDTQYF. The rearrangement uses TRBV6-6 and TRBJ2-3, with 10 bases that match TRBD2. V gave up 7 bases and J gave up 2 bases; unmatched junction bases: 3. Germline-derived CDR1 and CDR2 are MNHNY and SVGAGI (reference sequence). The CDR3 runs 14 residues.

The CDR3 sequence: CASSFPQTGSGYTF. The CDR3 region has the DNA TGTGCCAGCAGCTTTCCCCAGACAGGGAGTGGCTACACCTTC. The gene calls are TRBV5-4 and TRBJ1-2; 7 bases line up with TRBD1. With V trimmed by 2 bases and J by 7 bases, 8 bases remained unmatched. The germline V gene encodes CDR1 SGHNT and CDR2 YYREEE (reference sequence). The CDR3 totals 14 residues. The full variable domain, completed using reference TRBV5-4 and TRBJ1-2, is ETGVTQSPTHLIKTRGQQVTLRCSSQSGHNTVSWYQQALGQGPQFIFQYYREEENGRGNFPPRFSGLQFPNYSSELNVNALELDDSALYLCASSFPQTGSGYTFGSGTRLTVV.

The CDR3 DNA reads TGTGCCAGTAGTATAGATTCAGGGAATACCCAGTACTTC. The encoded protein is CASSIDSGNTQYF. The chain employs TRBV19 and TRBJ2-5, with TRBD1 as a possible D gene (5 bases). V was trimmed by 0 bases and J by 8 bases, leaving 10 bases between them. Looked up from germline, CDR1 is LNHDA and CDR2 is SQIVND (reference sequence). This CDR3 comprises 13 residues. Filled out from reference TRBV19 and TRBJ2-5, the complete variable domain reads DGGITQSPKYLFRKEGQNVTLSCEQNLNHDAMYWYRQDPGQGLRLIYYSQIVNDFQKGDIAEGYSVSREKKESFPLTVTSAQKNPTAFYLCASSIDSGNTQYFGPGTRLLVL.

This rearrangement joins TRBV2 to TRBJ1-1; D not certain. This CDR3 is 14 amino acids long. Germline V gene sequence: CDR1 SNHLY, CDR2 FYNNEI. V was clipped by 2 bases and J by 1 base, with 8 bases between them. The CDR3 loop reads CASSEQVENTEAFF. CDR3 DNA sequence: TGTGCCAGCAGTGAACAGGTGGAGAACACTGAAGCTTTCTTT.

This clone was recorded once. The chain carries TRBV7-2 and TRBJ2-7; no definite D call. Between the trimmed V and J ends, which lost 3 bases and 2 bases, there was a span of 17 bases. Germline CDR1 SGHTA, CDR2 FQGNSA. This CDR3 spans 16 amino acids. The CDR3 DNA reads TGTGCCAGCAGCTTGAGTAGTAGTAACAGAGCCTACGAGCAGTACTTC. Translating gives CASSLSSSNRAYEQYF.

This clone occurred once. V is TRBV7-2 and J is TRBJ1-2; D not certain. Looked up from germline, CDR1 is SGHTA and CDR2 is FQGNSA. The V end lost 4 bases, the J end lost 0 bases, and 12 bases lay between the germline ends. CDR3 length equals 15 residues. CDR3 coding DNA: TGTGCCAGCAGCTCCCGTGATGCGCCTAACTATGGCTACACCTTC. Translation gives CASSSRDAPNYGYTF.

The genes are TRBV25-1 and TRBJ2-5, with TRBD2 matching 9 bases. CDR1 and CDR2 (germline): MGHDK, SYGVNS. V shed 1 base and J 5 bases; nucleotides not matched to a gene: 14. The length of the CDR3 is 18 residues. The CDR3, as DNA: TGTGCCAGCAGTGAATTGGGCCGGGGTAGCGGGGGATTGGAGACCCAGTACTTC. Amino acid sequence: CASSELGRGSGGLETQYF.

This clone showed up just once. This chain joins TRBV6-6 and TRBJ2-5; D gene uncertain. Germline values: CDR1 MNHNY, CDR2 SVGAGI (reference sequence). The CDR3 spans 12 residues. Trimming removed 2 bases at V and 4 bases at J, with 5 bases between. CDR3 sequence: CASSYPRETQYF. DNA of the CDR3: TGTGCCAGCAGTTACCCTCGAGAGACCCAGTACTTC.